These 5 T cell receptor beta chains were sequenced from one sample in a study of shared clonotypes between healthy human individuals. The repertoire was sequenced with immunoSEQ multiplex PCR; TCRdb's copy has only in-frame clones and lacks some. Of about 2.3 million clones in the sample, approximately 90% were seen once. Material for sequencing was naive CD4+ T cells from PBMCs. Subset of the sample: CD45RA+ positively selected. These receptor sequences come from a man younger than 30 in good health. Some clones in this sample may be carry-over from other donors' samples.

As DNA, the CDR3 is TGTGCCAGCAGCTTAGGAGCGTTTCCCTACGAGCAGTACTTC. This translates into CASSLGAFPYEQYF. This chain connects TRBV7-2 to TRBJ2-7; D not resolved. The CDR3 runs 14 residues. Germline CDR1 is SGHTA and CDR2 is FQGNSA. V gave up 1 base and J gave up 2 bases, with 9 bases separating them.

In the case of this clone: At the DNA level, this CDR3 is encoded by other sequences in the same sample as well. In nucleotides, the CDR3 is TGTGCCAGCAGTTTAGGAGGGTCTTCCTACGAGCAGTACTTC. Its protein is CASSLGGSSYEQYF. J is TRBJ2-7 and V is TRBV28; tentative D call: TRBD2 (6 bases). Per germline, CDR1 MDHEN and CDR2 SYDVKM. The germline V and J ends were trimmed by 2 bases and 1 base, with 9 bases remaining between them. This CDR3 comprises 14 residues.

The genes are TRBV5-1 and TRBJ1-1; TRBD1 agrees at 8 bases. The ends lost 3 bases at V and 4 bases at J; junction bases unmatched: 5. The CDR3 loop spans 14 amino acids. The V gene's germline CDR1 is SGHRS and CDR2 YFSETQ. In nucleotides, the CDR3 is TGCGCCAGCAGCTACAGGACAGGGTCCACTGAAGCTTTCTTT. Amino acid sequence: CASSYRTGSTEAFF.

This chain links TRBV28 with TRBJ2-7, with 7 bases lining up with TRBD1. The germline CDR1 and CDR2 sequences are MDHEN and SYDVKM. Germline trimming cut 5 bases from V and 1 base from J; bases unmatched to any gene: 8. The CDR3 runs to 15 residues. Here the CDR3 reads CASSRTGALSYEQYF. Written as DNA, the CDR3 is TGTGCCAGCAGTCGTACAGGGGCTCTTTCCTACGAGCAGTACTTC.

The J gene is TRBJ2-7, the V gene TRBV6-1; 9 nucleotides line up with TRBD1. This CDR3 contains 15 residues. J was trimmed by 6 bases and V by 10 bases; bases with no gene match: 16. Germline CDR1 MNHNS, CDR2 SASEGT. This CDR3 is CATRPGGTGSSEQYF. The CDR3 DNA reads as TGTGCCACCAGACCCGGCGGGACAGGGTCTAGCGAGCAGTACTTC.